This TCR beta chain derives from a study of cytomegalovirus exposure and HLA in healthy donors. Vbeta (60) and Jbeta (13) primers were used in the PCR. Repertoires were generated with immunoSEQ multiplex PCR, while TCRdb's copy carries only in-frame clones and drops some. The repertoire holds roughly 120,000 clones, with 80% to 90% as singletons. Study-wide findings and caveats: Reportedly, HLA-A and HLA-B alleles of most subjects were accurately predicted from TCR beta.

V was clipped by 6 bases and J by 3 bases, with 14 bases between them. CDR3 length: 15 amino acids. From germline, CDR1 is MDHEN and CDR2 SYDVKM. Regarding this clone: Antigen: not known.

The origin of this receptor is a man aged 40-49 years in good health and CMV-seronegative. The genes are TRBV28 and TRBJ1-4, with D tentatively TRBD1 (6 bases). Sequencing used PBMCs. The CDR3 spells CASREQGSPNEKLFF. The DNA of the CDR3 is TGTGCCAGCAGGGAACAGGGATCTCCTAATGAAAAACTGTTTTTT.